Listed below are T cell receptor beta chains from one sample, sequenced in a study of graft-versus-host responses after intestinal transplantation. Some clones are missing from TCRdb's copy, which holds only in-frame ones; the method was immunoSEQ multiplex PCR. This sample has 40,000 or so clones; around 95% occur once, and the top ten carry about 0.78%. The sample here was PBMCs, taken 16 days after intestinal transplant. The receptors originated from a human patient who received an intestinal transplant, so some T cells may come from the graft donor. CDR3s include the opening cysteine and the closing phenylalanine or tryptophan. Fields, in order: clone size, D gene, V gene, J gene, CDR3 DNA, CDR3 protein. D genes are given only for firm matches. Some rows mark clone size as missing; the rest say once, few, many or name a class of expanded clone.

abundance: NA; d_gene: TRBD1; v_gene: TRBV5-6; j_gene: TRBJ1-2; CDR3nt: TGTGCCAGCACCGAGGGGGCAGGGAACTATGGCTACACCTTC; CDR3aa: CASTEGAGNYGYTF
abundance: NA; d_gene: TRBD1; v_gene: TRBV7-9; j_gene: TRBJ2-2; CDR3nt: TGTGCCAGCAGCTACCCCGGACAGGGGACCACCGGGGAGCTGTTTTTT; CDR3aa: CASSYPGQGTTGELFF
abundance: NA; d_gene: TRBD2; v_gene: TRBV7-2; j_gene: TRBJ2-3; CDR3nt: TGTGCCAGCAGCTCCCTCCTCGCGGGAGGGCCGGTATCTGCAGATACGCAGTATTTT; CDR3aa: CASSSLLAGGPVSADTQYF
abundance: NA; d_gene: TRBD2; v_gene: TRBV4-1; j_gene: TRBJ2-2; CDR3nt: TGCGCCAGCGGACTAGGGTCGAACACCGGGGAGCTGTTTTTT; CDR3aa: CASGLGSNTGELFF
abundance: NA; d_gene: NA; v_gene: TRBV2; j_gene: TRBJ1-1; CDR3nt: TGTGCCAGCAGTGAAAGAGGGGGGAACACTGAAGCTTTCTTT; CDR3aa: CASSERGGNTEAFF
abundance: NA; d_gene: TRBD1; v_gene: TRBV7-2; j_gene: TRBJ1-4; CDR3nt: TGTGCCAGCAGCCCCAGGATAAGACAGGGCGCTAATGAAAAACTGTTTTTT; CDR3aa: CASSPRIRQGANEKLFF
abundance: NA; d_gene: TRBD2; v_gene: TRBV5-1; j_gene: TRBJ2-5; CDR3nt: TGCGCCAGCAGCTTGGTGTCCCCGGGACTAAGAGGAGAGACCCAGTACTTC; CDR3aa: CASSLVSPGLRGETQYF
abundance: NA; d_gene: NA; v_gene: TRBV4-1; j_gene: TRBJ2-2; CDR3nt: TGCGCCAGCAGTCGGAACACCGGGGAGCTGTTTTTT; CDR3aa: CASSRNTGELFF
abundance: NA; d_gene: NA; v_gene: TRBV4-1; j_gene: TRBJ1-2; CDR3nt: TGCGCCAGCAGCCAAGATAGGGGCCCGCCTGTCAGGGGCTACACCTTC; CDR3aa: CASSQDRGPPVRGYTF
abundance: once; d_gene: NA; v_gene: TRBV7-9; j_gene: TRBJ2-1; CDR3nt: TGTGCCAGCAGCTTAAGGTCCGGGACTCAGGGGCTCAATGAGCAGTTCTTC; CDR3aa: CASSLRSGTQGLNEQFF
abundance: few; d_gene: NA; v_gene: TRBV19; j_gene: TRBJ1-3; CDR3nt: TGTGCCAGTAGCCTGCGTGGAAACTCTGGAAACACCATATATTTT; CDR3aa: CASSLRGNSGNTIYF
abundance: NA; d_gene: TRBD2; v_gene: TRBV9; j_gene: TRBJ2-2; CDR3nt: TGTGCCAGCAGCGCCGGACTAGCGGGACTCGGCGGGGAGCTGTTTTTT; CDR3aa: CASSAGLAGLGGELFF
abundance: few; d_gene: NA; v_gene: TRBV6-5; j_gene: TRBJ2-3; CDR3nt: TGTGCCAGCAGTTTATCAGCCCATGGGCTAGATACGCAGTATTTT; CDR3aa: CASSLSAHGLDTQYF
abundance: NA; d_gene: TRBD2; v_gene: TRBV9; j_gene: TRBJ2-5; CDR3nt: TGTGCCAGCAGCGGACTAGCGGAAGAGACCCAGTACTTC; CDR3aa: CASSGLAEETQYF
abundance: NA; d_gene: NA; v_gene: TRBV5-1; j_gene: TRBJ2-7; CDR3nt: TGCGCCAGCAGCTTGGAGGGGAGATCGTTCTCCTACGAGCAGTACTTC; CDR3aa: CASSLEGRSFSYEQYF
abundance: NA; d_gene: TRBD2; v_gene: TRBV4-2; j_gene: TRBJ2-7; CDR3nt: TGTGCCAGCAGCCAAGACCCACGTAGCGGGAGGCAGTACGAGCAGTACTTC; CDR3aa: CASSQDPRSGRQYEQYF
abundance: NA; d_gene: NA; v_gene: TRBV5-1; j_gene: TRBJ1-3; CDR3nt: TGCGCCAGCAGCTTAAGGACTGGAAACACCATATATTTT; CDR3aa: CASSLRTGNTIYF
abundance: NA; d_gene: NA; v_gene: TRBV28; j_gene: TRBJ2-7; CDR3nt: TGTGCCAGCAGTGTTAGCTCCTACGAGCAGTACTTC; CDR3aa: CASSVSSYEQYF
abundance: once; d_gene: NA; v_gene: TRBV30; j_gene: TRBJ1-2; CDR3nt: TGTGCCTGCCATTCAAGACAGGAGTATGGCTACACCTTC; CDR3aa: CACHSRQEYGYTF
abundance: NA; d_gene: NA; v_gene: TRBV13; j_gene: TRBJ2-2; CDR3nt: TGTGCCAGCAGCTTTGACAATACCGGGGAGCTGTTTTTT; CDR3aa: CASSFDNTGELFF
abundance: NA; d_gene: NA; v_gene: TRBV11-3; j_gene: TRBJ2-7; CDR3nt: TGTGCCAGCAGCTTAGATGCGACTAGGGGATCCTACGAGCAGTACTTC; CDR3aa: CASSLDATRGSYEQYF
abundance: NA; d_gene: NA; v_gene: TRBV4-1; j_gene: TRBJ2-7; CDR3nt: TGCGCCAGCAGCCAAGTACAGGCATCAAGCTCCTACGAGCAGTACTTC; CDR3aa: CASSQVQASSSYEQYF
abundance: NA; d_gene: NA; v_gene: TRBV19; j_gene: TRBJ1-1; CDR3nt: TGTGCCAGTATGAGGGGTAGACGAGAGGTCATGAACACTGAAGCTTTCTTT; CDR3aa: CASMRGRREVMNTEAFF
abundance: NA; d_gene: TRBD2; v_gene: TRBV27; j_gene: TRBJ2-1; CDR3nt: TGTGCCAGCAGTTGGCGGGGGAATGAGCAGTTCTTC; CDR3aa: CASSWRGNEQFF
abundance: NA; d_gene: TRBD2; v_gene: TRBV9; j_gene: TRBJ2-5; CDR3nt: TGTGCCAGCAGCTATAGCGGGAGGGCCGATCAAGAGACCCAGTACTTC; CDR3aa: CASSYSGRADQETQYF
abundance: NA; d_gene: TRBD2; v_gene: TRBV27; j_gene: TRBJ2-7; CDR3nt: TGTGCCAGCGGATCCTTGACTAGCGGCTCCTACGAGCAGTACTTC; CDR3aa: CASGSLTSGSYEQYF
abundance: NA; d_gene: TRBD2; v_gene: TRBV12-5; j_gene: TRBJ2-2; CDR3nt: TGTGCTAGTGGTTTCGGCGGGAGACCGACTGATGGGGAGCTGTTTTTT; CDR3aa: CASGFGGRPTDGELFF
abundance: NA; d_gene: TRBD2; v_gene: TRBV11-2; j_gene: TRBJ2-4; CDR3nt: TGTGCCAGCAGCTTAACCGGGACTAGCGGGAGGGGAAAAAACATTCAGTACTTC; CDR3aa: CASSLTGTSGRGKNIQYF
abundance: NA; d_gene: NA; v_gene: TRBV7-6; j_gene: TRBJ2-7; CDR3nt: TGTGCCAGCAGCTTTTCCCGGGACACCTACGAGCAGTACTTC; CDR3aa: CASSFSRDTYEQYF
abundance: NA; d_gene: NA; v_gene: TRBV6-6; j_gene: TRBJ2-7; CDR3nt: TGTGCCAGCAGTAGACCCTCCTACGAGCAGTACTTC; CDR3aa: CASSRPSYEQYF
abundance: NA; d_gene: NA; v_gene: TRBV28; j_gene: TRBJ2-7; CDR3nt: TGTGCCAGCCTCAAGAGTTCTCGCAGATCCTACGAGCAGTACTTC; CDR3aa: CASLKSSRRSYEQYF
abundance: NA; d_gene: NA; v_gene: TRBV6-5; j_gene: TRBJ1-1; CDR3nt: TGTGCCAGCAGTTACGGAGGGGGGGGCACTGAAGCTTTCTTT; CDR3aa: CASSYGGGGTEAFF
abundance: NA; d_gene: NA; v_gene: TRBV6-5; j_gene: TRBJ1-6; CDR3nt: TGTGCCAGCAGTTACAGGGCGGATTCACCCCTCCACTTT; CDR3aa: CASSYRADSPLHF
abundance: NA; d_gene: TRBD2; v_gene: TRBV27; j_gene: TRBJ2-2; CDR3nt: TGTGCCAGCAGTTCAGAAACCGGACTAGCGGGAACCGGGGAGCTGTTTTTT; CDR3aa: CASSSETGLAGTGELFF
abundance: NA; d_gene: NA; v_gene: TRBV27; j_gene: TRBJ2-1; CDR3nt: TGTGCCAGCAGTTTTGGAGGCCCCTACAATGAGCAGTTCTTC; CDR3aa: CASSFGGPYNEQFF
abundance: NA; d_gene: TRBD1; v_gene: TRBV7-2; j_gene: TRBJ2-7; CDR3nt: TGTGCCAGCAGCCTTTTTACAGGGGGAGACGGCGAGCAGTACTTC; CDR3aa: CASSLFTGGDGEQYF
abundance: NA; d_gene: NA; v_gene: TRBV4-1; j_gene: TRBJ2-7; CDR3nt: TGCGCCAGCAGCCAAGTCGGATGGGTCGAGCAGTACTTC; CDR3aa: CASSQVGWVEQYF
abundance: NA; d_gene: NA; v_gene: TRBV27; j_gene: TRBJ1-5; CDR3nt: TGTGCCAGCAGTATTATCGGGATGAATCAGCCCCAGCATTTT; CDR3aa: CASSIIGMNQPQHF
abundance: NA; d_gene: NA; v_gene: TRBV4-3; j_gene: TRBJ2-5; CDR3nt: TGCGCCAGCAGCCAAGACGTGGCGTCCCAAGAGACCCAGTACTTC; CDR3aa: CASSQDVASQETQYF
abundance: NA; d_gene: NA; v_gene: TRBV7-9; j_gene: TRBJ1-1; CDR3nt: TGTGCCAGCAGCTTAGCCGTAGGGGGTATGAACACTGAAGCTTTCTTT; CDR3aa: CASSLAVGGMNTEAFF
abundance: NA; d_gene: NA; v_gene: TRBV28; j_gene: TRBJ2-1; CDR3nt: TGTGCCAGCAGTTTTCAGCGTACTATCTACAATGAGCAGTTCTTC; CDR3aa: CASSFQRTIYNEQFF
abundance: once; d_gene: TRBD2; v_gene: TRBV27; j_gene: TRBJ2-1; CDR3nt: TGTGCCAGCAGTCCCTACGGGCTAGCGGGAGTAAATGAGCAGTTCTTC; CDR3aa: CASSPYGLAGVNEQFF
abundance: NA; d_gene: NA; v_gene: TRBV2; j_gene: TRBJ2-1; CDR3nt: TGTGCCAGCAGTCATAGTAAGTCCTACAATGAGCAGTTCTTC; CDR3aa: CASSHSKSYNEQFF
abundance: NA; d_gene: TRBD2; v_gene: TRBV27; j_gene: TRBJ2-1; CDR3nt: TGTGCCAGCAGTTTAGGGACTAGCACATACAATGAGCAGTTCTTC; CDR3aa: CASSLGTSTYNEQFF
abundance: NA; d_gene: NA; v_gene: TRBV9; j_gene: TRBJ2-1; CDR3nt: TGTGCCAGCAGCTCCTCCCGAGACTTCAATGAGCAGTTCTTC; CDR3aa: CASSSSRDFNEQFF
abundance: NA; d_gene: TRBD2; v_gene: TRBV9; j_gene: TRBJ2-1; CDR3nt: TGTGCCAGCAGCGCCCCACTAGCGGGAGTACAGTACAATGAGCAGTTCTTC; CDR3aa: CASSAPLAGVQYNEQFF
abundance: once; d_gene: NA; v_gene: TRBV6-1; j_gene: TRBJ1-2; CDR3nt: TGTGCCAGCAGTGAAGATAACAGGAGGTCTTACTATGACTACACCTTC; CDR3aa: CASSEDNRRSYYDYTF
abundance: NA; d_gene: NA; v_gene: TRBV28; j_gene: TRBJ2-7; CDR3nt: TGTGCCAGCAGTCCGGGTAGCAACGAGCAGTACTTC; CDR3aa: CASSPGSNEQYF
abundance: NA; d_gene: NA; v_gene: TRBV28; j_gene: TRBJ2-7; CDR3nt: TGTGCCACCAAAAGAGGACCAACAGGTTTAACGGAGCAGTACTTC; CDR3aa: CATKRGPTGLTEQYF